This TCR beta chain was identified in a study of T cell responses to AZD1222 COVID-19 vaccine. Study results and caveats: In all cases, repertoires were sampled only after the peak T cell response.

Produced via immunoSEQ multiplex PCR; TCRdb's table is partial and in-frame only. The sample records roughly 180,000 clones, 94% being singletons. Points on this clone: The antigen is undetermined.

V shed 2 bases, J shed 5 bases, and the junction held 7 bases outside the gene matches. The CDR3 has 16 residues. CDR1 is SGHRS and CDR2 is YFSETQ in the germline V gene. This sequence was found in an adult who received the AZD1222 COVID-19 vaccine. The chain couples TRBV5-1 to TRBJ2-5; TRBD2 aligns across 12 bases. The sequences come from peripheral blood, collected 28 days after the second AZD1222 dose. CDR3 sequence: CASSFSSGRASETQYF. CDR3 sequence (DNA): TGCGCCAGCAGCTTTTCTAGCGGGAGGGCCAGTGAGACCCAGTACTTC.